This T cell receptor (beta chain) originates from a study of shared clonotypes between healthy human individuals. CDR1 and CDR2 (germline): MNHEY, SMNVEV (reference sequence). CDR3 length: 14 amino acids. J lost 10 bases, V lost 5 bases, and 7 bases had no gene match. Sequencing used immunoSEQ multiplex PCR; TCRdb keeps in-frame clones, though not all of them. The data contain around 1.1 million clones, 60% to 85% of them singletons. Study results and limitations: Naive CD4 clonotypes were shared across a few donors at about 5.2%. Sequencing depth was expected to influence donor clonotype sharing. The authors sampled blood alone, and tissue repertoires likely differ. Relative to their counterparts shared across all four donors, non-shared clonotypes exhibited diminished generation probabilities.

This clone was counted many times. Its target is unknown. Sequenced input: memory CD4+ T cells from PBMCs. Subset defined: CD45RA-negative fraction. The V call is TRBV27, the J call TRBJ1-4; 10 nucleotides line up with TRBD1. This clonotype was sampled from a man between 18 and 29 years old in good health. Some clones in this sample may be carry-over from other donors' samples. CDR3 residues: CASSILGQGGKLFF. The CDR3 bases are TGTGCCAGCAGTATATTAGGACAGGGGGGAAAACTGTTTTTT.